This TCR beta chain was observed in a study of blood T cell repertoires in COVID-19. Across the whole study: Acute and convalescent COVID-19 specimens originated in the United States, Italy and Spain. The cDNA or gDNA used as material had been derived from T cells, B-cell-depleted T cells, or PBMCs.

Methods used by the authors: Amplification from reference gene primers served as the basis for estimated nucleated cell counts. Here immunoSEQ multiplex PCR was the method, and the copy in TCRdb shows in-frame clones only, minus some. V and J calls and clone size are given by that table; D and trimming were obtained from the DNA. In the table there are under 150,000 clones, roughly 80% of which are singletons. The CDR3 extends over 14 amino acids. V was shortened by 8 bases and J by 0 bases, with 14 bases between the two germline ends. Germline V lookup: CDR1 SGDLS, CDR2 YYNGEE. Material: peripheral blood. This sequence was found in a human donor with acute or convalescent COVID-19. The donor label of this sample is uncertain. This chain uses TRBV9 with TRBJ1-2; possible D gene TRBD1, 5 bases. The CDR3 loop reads CASSQQVSNYGYTF. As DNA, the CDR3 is TGTGCCAGTTCCCAACAGGTGTCTAACTATGGCTACACCTTC. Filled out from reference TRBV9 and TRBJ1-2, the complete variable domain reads DSGVTQTPKHLITATGQRVTLRCSPRSGDLSVYWYQQSLDQGLQFLIQYYNGEERAKGNILERFSAQQFPDLHSELNLSSLELGDSALYFCASSQQVSNYGYTFGSGTRLTVV.